This TCR beta chain was recorded in a study of control samples from healthy donors and cancer patients. This clone was seen only a few times. The table came from immunoSEQ multiplex PCR; TCRdb's copy has only in-frame clones and leaves some out. The sample holds 120,000 or so clones, over 75% seen once. V was clipped by 3 bases and J by 2 bases; unmatched bases: 7. Germline assignment: CDR1 LNHDA and CDR2 SQIVND (reference sequence). This CDR3 has 15 residues. The sequenced sample was blood. The chain recombines TRBV19 with TRBJ2-7; 7 bases fit TRBD2. This receptor was taken from a man aged 55 to 69 in good health. The CDR3 DNA follows: TGTGCCAGTAGTATGTTGGCGGGGGAAACCTACGAGCAGTACTTC. It specifies CASSMLAGETYEQYF.